One and the same sample provided the 23 T cell receptor beta chains below, sequenced in a study of blood T cell repertoires in COVID-19. Using immunoSEQ multiplex PCR, the repertoire was profiled, and TCRdb retains in-frame clones only, with some absent. The table has about 270,000 clones, approximately 89% seen once; the top ten hold around 9.5%. The specimen was peripheral blood. The receptors come from a man in his forties who had recovered from COVID-19.

This clone was seen only a few times. V and J are TRBV11-3 and TRBJ2-7; 11 nucleotides agree with TRBD2. This CDR3 region has 16 residues. The junction had 12 bases not matched to a gene; V was cut back by 5 bases and J by 6 bases. Germline V gene data show CDR1 as SGHNT and CDR2 as YENEEA. CDR3 loop: CASSNSLLAGGTEQYF. CDR3 DNA: TGTGCCAGCAGCAACTCCCTCCTAGCGGGAGGTACCGAGCAGTACTTC.

This clone was seen only a few times. The V and J genes are TRBV19 and TRBJ1-1, with 7 bases fitting TRBD1. With V trimmed by 2 bases and J by 10 bases, 4 bases remained unmatched. Germline lookup yields CDR1 LNHDA and CDR2 SQIVND (reference sequence). The CDR3 runs 12 residues. The CDR3 bases are TGTGCCAGTAGTATAATAGCAGGGGGAGCTTTCTTT. As protein: CASSIIAGGAFF.

The chain combines TRBV12-5 with TRBJ1-5; D uncertain. Trimming cost V 1 base and J 6 bases, with 4 bases left between them. CDR1 is LGHNT, CDR2 FRNRAP, per germline. The CDR3 has 12 residues. CDR3 residues: CASGLALQPQHF. For the CDR3, the DNA is TGTGCTAGTGGTTTGGCCCTTCAGCCCCAGCATTTT.

The chain uses TRBV5-1 and TRBJ2-1; 7 bases are a match to TRBD2. After removal of 0 bases from V and 8 bases from J, the junction contained 8 bases not matched to a gene. This CDR3 is built from 15 residues. CDR1 SGHRS and CDR2 YFSETQ come from the germline V gene. The CDR3: CASSLGGSHLYEQFF. CDR3 bases: TGCGCCAGCAGCTTGGGCGGGAGCCATTTATATGAGCAGTTCTTC.

The chain employs TRBV27 and TRBJ2-5, with unresolved D. Per germline, CDR1 MNHEY and CDR2 SMNVEV (reference sequence). V was cut by 5 bases and J by 4 bases, with 11 bases left in between. CDR3 size: 13 residues. Here the CDR3 reads CASSTRPGETQYF. The DNA for the CDR3 is TGTGCCAGCAGTACCCGGCCGGGAGAGACCCAGTACTTC.

This sequence joins TRBV13 and TRBJ2-1, with 7 bases lining up with TRBD1. The CDR3 is 15 amino acids. Trimming took 5 bases from V and 9 from J; bases not matched to a gene: 13. Germline loops: CDR1 PRHDT, CDR2 FYEKMQ (reference sequence). The CDR3 reads CASSLLEDRYSEQFF. The CDR3 DNA reads as TGTGCCAGCAGCCTGTTGGAGGACAGGTATAGTGAGCAGTTCTTC.

V gene TRBV2 combines with J gene TRBJ2-3, with 7 bases that match TRBD2. J was trimmed by 1 base and V by 4 bases; bases with no gene match: 11. Germline-derived CDR1 and CDR2 are SNHLY and FYNNEI. The CDR3 is 17 residues long. CDR3 region: CASSVRPRGVGTDTQYF. CDR3 coding DNA: TGTGCCAGCAGTGTACGTCCCCGGGGGGTTGGCACAGATACGCAGTATTTT.

On this clone: A read error may explain this, as a much larger clone is one base away. The chain recombines TRBV27 with TRBJ2-7; D is unresolved. The germline gives CDR1 MNHEY, CDR2 SMNVEV (reference sequence). CDR3 length: 11 amino acids. V was clipped by 8 bases and J by 0 bases, with 5 bases between them. Here the CDR3 DNA reads TGTGCCAGCGTGAGCTCCTACGAGCAGTACTTC. Protein: CASVSSYEQYF.

The rearrangement uses TRBV6-1 and TRBJ1-5; tentative D call: TRBD1 (6 bases). The germline V gene has CDR1 MNHNS and CDR2 SASEGT. Trimming removed 2 bases at V and 4 bases at J, with 9 bases between. The length of the CDR3 is 14 residues. In DNA, the CDR3 is TGTGCCAGCAGTGAAAGGGGGGGGAATCAGCCCCAGCATTTT. Amino acid sequence: CASSERGGNQPQHF.

The chain links TRBV27 to TRBJ1-5; D not resolved. CDR1 is MNHEY and CDR2 is SMNVEV in the germline V gene (reference sequence). V gave up 7 bases and J gave up 0 bases, with 13 bases separating them. The CDR3 sequence is 15 residues long. This chain's CDR3 is CASIHKRYSNQPQHF. The CDR3 DNA is TGTGCCAGCATCCACAAGCGGTATAGCAATCAGCCCCAGCATTTT.

This rearrangement joins TRBV7-2 to TRBJ2-1, with TRBD1 identical over 8 bases. The J segment lost 9 bases and the V segment lost 2 bases, leaving 6 bases of the junction unmatched. CDR1 and CDR2 from the germline V gene are SGHTA and FQGNSA. This CDR3 comprises 14 residues. The CDR3 region is CASSLSRGRVEQFF. Written as DNA, the CDR3 is TGTGCCAGCAGCTTAAGCAGGGGGCGAGTTGAGCAGTTCTTC.

The chain employs TRBV6-5 and TRBJ2-2; possible D gene TRBD1, 5 bases. Germline V gene lookup returns CDR1 MNHEY and CDR2 SVGAGI. The germline V and J ends were trimmed by 7 bases and 7 bases, with 13 bases remaining between them. The CDR3 runs 13 residues. CDR3 sequence reads: CASTSLQGGELFF. The CDR3 nucleotides read TGTGCCAGCACGTCCTTGCAGGGCGGGGAGCTGTTTTTT.

The V call is TRBV20-1, the J call TRBJ1-2, with D possibly TRBD1 on 5 matching bases. The CDR3 length is 11 residues. Trimming took off 3 bases at V and 6 bases at J, with 8 bases between the two ends. CDR1 DFQATT and CDR2 SNEGSKA come from the germline V gene (reference sequence). The CDR3 region has the DNA TGCAGTGCTAGTCAAGGGGATGGCTACACCTTC. This translates into CSASQGDGYTF.

The rearrangement uses TRBV24-1 and TRBJ2-2; possible D gene TRBD2, 6 bases. This CDR3 contains 16 residues. Trimming pared 5 bases from V and 5 bases from J, leaving 17 bases between. Germline CDR1 reads KGHDR; CDR2 reads SFDVKD. DNA of the CDR3: TGTGCCACCAGTGCCGGGGGTATAGGTCTAACCGGGGAGCTGTTTTTT. Its protein is CATSAGGIGLTGELFF.

The V call is TRBV6-2 or TRBV6-3, the J call TRBJ2-7; TRBD2 matches at 7 bases. The V and J ends lost 2 bases and 3 bases, in that order; junction bases with no gene match: 4. CDR3 length: 14 amino acids. Germline CDR1 and CDR2: MNHEY and SVGEGT. The chain's CDR3 is CASSYAGVNYEQYF. The CDR3 DNA reads TGTGCCAGCAGTTACGCGGGAGTTAACTACGAGCAGTACTTC.

The V and J genes are TRBV5-4 and TRBJ2-7, with a tentative D call TRBD1 (5 bases). Germline V lookup: CDR1 SGHNT, CDR2 YYREEE (reference sequence). Trimming shortened V by 4 bases and J by 2 bases, and 13 bases separated the two germline ends. This CDR3 has 14 residues. The CDR3 is CASSVRTPPYEQYF. The CDR3 region has the DNA TGTGCCAGCAGCGTACGGACACCCCCCTACGAGCAGTACTTC.

The genes are TRBV7-2 and TRBJ2-3; 10 bases agree with TRBD2. The V gene end was trimmed by 3 bases and the J gene end by 4 bases; junction bases not matched to a gene: 7. This CDR3 spans 16 amino acids. Germline CDR1 is SGHTA and CDR2 is FQGNSA. CDR3: CASSFLSGRRADTQYF. The DNA for the CDR3 is TGTGCCAGCAGCTTCCTTAGCGGGAGGAGAGCAGATACGCAGTATTTT.

This sequence joins TRBV4-2 and TRBJ2-3, with 10 bases lining up with TRBD2. The J segment lost 4 bases and the V segment lost 4 bases, leaving 5 bases of the junction unmatched. This CDR3 region has 15 residues. Per germline, CDR1 LGHNA and CDR2 YNFKEQ. The CDR3, as DNA: TGTGCCAGCAGCCCCTTAGCGGGAGGCCCAGATACGCAGTATTTT. Protein product: CASSPLAGGPDTQYF.

The rearrangement links TRBV24-1 to TRBJ1-4, with 7 bases that match TRBD1. The germline V gene has CDR1 KGHDR and CDR2 SFDVKD. This CDR3 has 16 amino acids. The V segment lost 4 bases and the J segment 9 bases; nucleotides outside the gene matches: 13. CDR3 residues: CATSDALYLQGKKLFF. The CDR3, as DNA: TGTGCCACCAGTGACGCTCTATACCTACAGGGGAAAAAACTGTTTTTT.

This clone appeared once. The chain couples TRBV5-4 to TRBJ2-5; the match to TRBD2 covers 8 bases. The CDR3 has 17 residues. The germline CDR1 and CDR2 sequences are SGHNT and YYREEE (reference sequence). Losses at the gene ends were 4 bases for V and 4 bases for J; bases not matched to a gene: 15. The CDR3 coding sequence is TGTGCCAGCAGCCCCCCTACGGGAGGGCCCGGTGGAGAGACCCAGTACTTC. As protein: CASSPPTGGPGGETQYF.

The J gene is TRBJ2-7, the V gene TRBV4-2; D call uncertain. CDR3 length: 13 amino acids. Germline CDR1 and CDR2: LGHNA and YNFKEQ. Trimming pared 1 base from V and 6 bases from J, leaving 10 bases between. The CDR3 is CASSQASKSEQYF. CDR3 bases: TGTGCCAGCAGCCAAGCCTCAAAGAGCGAGCAGTACTTC.

This clone was detected a few times. J is TRBJ1-1 and V is TRBV7-2, with 9 bases lining up with TRBD1. Losses at the gene ends were 2 bases for V and 8 bases for J; bases not matched to a gene: 6. This CDR3 is built from 14 residues. Germline values: CDR1 SGHTA, CDR2 FQGNSA. CDR3 sequence reads: CASSLNRGLREAFF. The CDR3 bases are TGTGCCAGCAGCTTAAACAGGGGGCTGCGAGAAGCTTTCTTT.

The genes are TRBV6-5 and TRBJ1-2, with D uncertain. CDR1 and CDR2 from the germline V gene are MNHEY and SVGAGI. V was clipped by 7 bases and J by 4 bases, with 16 bases between them. The CDR3 extends over 14 amino acids. The CDR3: CASKSTSGPYGYTF. The CDR3 nucleotides read TGTGCCAGCAAATCGACAAGCGGTCCCTATGGCTACACCTTC.